This is a list of T cell receptor beta chains from one sample in a study of post-analysis software for immune sequencing data. TCRdb reprocessed the PCR reads with MiXCR, giving one entry per CDR3 protein. Counted here are 820,000 or so distinct CDR3 sequences, roughly 50% occurring once; the ten biggest clones make up roughly 4.4%. Input material: blood. These receptors were collected from a girl under 18 with multiple sclerosis. CDR3s include the opening cysteine and the closing phenylalanine or tryptophan. The D gene is left open where the match is weak. Rows give clone size only sometimes, using once, few, many, or a class for an expanded clone.

-	TRBV20-1	-	TRBJ1-2	TGCAGTGCTAGAGGTACGGACGACGGTTACTATGGCTACACCTTC	CSARGTDDGYYGYTF
-	TRBV7-9	-	TRBJ2-3	TGTGCCAGCAGCTTAGCGTCCCCTGGCCGGGCGGATACGCAGTATTTT	CASSLASPGRADTQYF
-	TRBV3-1	-	TRBJ2-7	TGTGCCAGCAGCCAAGACGAGGGGGTTAGTTTCTTCGAGCAGTACTTC	CASSQDEGVSFFEQYF
few	TRBV5-1	-	TRBJ2-7	TGCGCCAGCAGCTTGGGGGGGACCTTCTCCTACGAGCAGTACTTC	CASSLGGTFSYEQYF
-	TRBV18	-	TRBJ1-4	TGTGCCAGCTCAGACAGACGGGGGATCACCGAAAATGAAAAACTGTTTTTT	CASSDRRGITENEKLFF
-	TRBV2	-	TRBJ1-1	TGTGCCAGCAGAGGTGAGGGGAAAGGGAACACTGAAGCTTTCTTT	CASRGEGKGNTEAFF
-	TRBV5-1	TRBD2	TRBJ2-7	TGCGCCAGCAGCTTGCTTAGCGGGAACAACGAGCAGTACTTC	CASSLLSGNNEQYF
-	TRBV20-1	-	TRBJ2-3	TGCAGTGCTAGAGAAGGCACCCTCAAGGGTATCACAGATACGCAGTATTTT	CSAREGTLKGITDTQYF
-	TRBV7-3	-	TRBJ2-1	TGTGCCAGCAGCGCACTCCTAGGGGGGGGGGACCTCCGGGAGCAGTTCTTC	CASSALLGGGDLREQFF
-	TRBV7-9	-	TRBJ2-5	TGTGCCAGCAGCTTAGTCATACAACAAGAGACCCAGTACTTC	CASSLVIQQETQYF